This TCR beta chain comes out of a study of T cell responses to AZD1222 COVID-19 vaccine. Study conclusions and caveats: Spike was spanned by vaccine-associated CD4 TCRs, with dominance at 160-218 and 743-854. A mostly white British donor set with more females was recruited, and clonal diversity was possibly underestimated.

This clone appeared a single time. Its antigen is as yet unknown. The method was immunoSEQ multiplex PCR; TCRdb's version includes in-frame clones alone and lacks a portion of them. The sample comprises 80,000 to 95,000 clones, about 90% of which are singletons, and less than 8.5% rests with the top ten. Between the trimmed V and J ends, which lost 0 bases and 5 bases, there was a span of 5 bases. Germline CDR1 SGHKS, CDR2 YYEKEE (reference sequence). The length of the CDR3 is 13 residues. The chain carries TRBV5-5 and TRBJ2-2; D not resolved. This receptor was obtained from an adult who received the AZD1222 COVID-19 vaccine. The material was peripheral blood, obtained 28 days after the second AZD1222 dose. The CDR3 nucleotides are TGTGCCAGCAGCTTGGGGGTGACCGGGGAGCTGTTTTTT. Protein: CASSLGVTGELFF. The variable domain in full, completed from reference TRBV5-5 and TRBJ2-2, reads DAGVTQSPTHLIKTRGQQVTLRCSPISGHKSVSWYQQVLGQGPQFIFQYYEKEERGRGNFPDRFSARQFPNYSSELNVNALLLGDSALYLCASSLGVTGELFFGEGSRLTVL.